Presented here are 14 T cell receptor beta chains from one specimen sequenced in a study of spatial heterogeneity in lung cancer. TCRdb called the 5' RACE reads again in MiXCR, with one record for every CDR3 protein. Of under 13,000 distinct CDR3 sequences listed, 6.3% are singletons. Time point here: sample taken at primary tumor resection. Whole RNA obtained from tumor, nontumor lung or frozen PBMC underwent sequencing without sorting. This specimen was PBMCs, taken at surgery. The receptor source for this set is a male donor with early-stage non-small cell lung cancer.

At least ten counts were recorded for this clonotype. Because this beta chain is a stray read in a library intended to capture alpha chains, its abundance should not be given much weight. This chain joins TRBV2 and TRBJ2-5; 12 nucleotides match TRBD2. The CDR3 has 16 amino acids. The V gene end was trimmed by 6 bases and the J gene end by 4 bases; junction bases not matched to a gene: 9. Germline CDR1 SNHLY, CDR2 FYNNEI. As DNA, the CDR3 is TGTGCCAGCAGCCCTAGCGGGGGGGCGAGTAGAGAGACCCAGTACTTC. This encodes CASSPSGGASRETQYF.

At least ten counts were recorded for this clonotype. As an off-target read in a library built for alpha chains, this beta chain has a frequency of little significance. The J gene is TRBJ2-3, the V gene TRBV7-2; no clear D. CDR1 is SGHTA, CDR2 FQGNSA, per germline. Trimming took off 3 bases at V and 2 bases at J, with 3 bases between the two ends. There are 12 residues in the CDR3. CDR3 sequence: CASSLYTDTQYF. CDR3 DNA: TGTGCCAGCAGCTTGTACACAGATACGCAGTATTTT.

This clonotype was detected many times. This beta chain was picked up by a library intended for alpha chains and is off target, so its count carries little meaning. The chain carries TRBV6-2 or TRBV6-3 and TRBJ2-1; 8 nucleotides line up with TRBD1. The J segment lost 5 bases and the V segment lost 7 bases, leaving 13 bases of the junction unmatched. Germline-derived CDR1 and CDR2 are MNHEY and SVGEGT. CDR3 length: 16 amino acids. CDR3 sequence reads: CASTSGGIFGDNEQFF. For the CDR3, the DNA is TGTGCCAGCACCTCAGGGGGCATTTTCGGCGACAATGAGCAGTTCTTC.

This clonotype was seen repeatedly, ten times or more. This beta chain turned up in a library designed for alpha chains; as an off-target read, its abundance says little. CDR3 in DNA: TGCGCCAGCAGCCCTACCGTGGGAGCTCAAGAGACCCAGTACTTC. The encoded protein is CASSPTVGAQETQYF. V and J are TRBV5-1 and TRBJ2-5; perhaps TRBD2 as D (5 bases). The CDR3 sequence is 15 residues long. Germline V CDR1 and CDR2: SGHRS, YFSETQ. Trimming removed 4 bases from V and 2 bases from J, with 15 bases in between. The whole variable domain, remainder taken from reference TRBV5-1 and TRBJ2-5, is KAGVTQTPRYLIKTRGQQVTLSCSPISGHRSVSWYQQTPGQGLQFLFEYFSETQRNKGNFPGRFSGRQFSNSRSEMNVSTLELGDSALYLCASSPTVGAQETQYFGPGTRLLVL.

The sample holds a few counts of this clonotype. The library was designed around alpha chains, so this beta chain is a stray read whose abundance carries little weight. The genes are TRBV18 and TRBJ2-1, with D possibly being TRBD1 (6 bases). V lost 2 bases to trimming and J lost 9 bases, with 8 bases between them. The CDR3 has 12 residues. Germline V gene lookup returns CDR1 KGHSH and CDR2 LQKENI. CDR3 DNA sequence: TGTGCCAGCTCACCAGTACAGGGTGAGCAGTTCTTC. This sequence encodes CASSPVQGEQFF.

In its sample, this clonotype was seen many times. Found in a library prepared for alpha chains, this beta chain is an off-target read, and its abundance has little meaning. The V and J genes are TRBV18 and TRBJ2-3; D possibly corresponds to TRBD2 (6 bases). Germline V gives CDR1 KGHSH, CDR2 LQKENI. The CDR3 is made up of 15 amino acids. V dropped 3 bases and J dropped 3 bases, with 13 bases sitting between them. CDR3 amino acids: CASSPAGTGTDTQYF. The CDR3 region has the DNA TGTGCCAGCTCACCCGCGGGGACGGGGACAGATACGCAGTATTTT. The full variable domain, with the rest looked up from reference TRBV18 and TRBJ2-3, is NAGVMQNPRHLVRRRGQEARLRCSPMKGHSHVYWYRQLPEEGLKFMVYLQKENIIDESGMPKERFSAEFPKEGPSILRIQQVVRGDSAAYFCASSPAGTGTDTQYFGPGTRLTVL.

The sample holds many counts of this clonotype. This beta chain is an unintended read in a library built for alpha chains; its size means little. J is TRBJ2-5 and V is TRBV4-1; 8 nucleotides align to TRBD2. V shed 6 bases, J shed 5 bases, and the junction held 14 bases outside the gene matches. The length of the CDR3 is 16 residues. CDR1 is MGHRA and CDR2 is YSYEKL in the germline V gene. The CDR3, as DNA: TGCGCCAGCAGAAAGGGTACTAGCGGCGGAGAGGAGACCCAGTACTTC. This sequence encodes CASRKGTSGGEETQYF.

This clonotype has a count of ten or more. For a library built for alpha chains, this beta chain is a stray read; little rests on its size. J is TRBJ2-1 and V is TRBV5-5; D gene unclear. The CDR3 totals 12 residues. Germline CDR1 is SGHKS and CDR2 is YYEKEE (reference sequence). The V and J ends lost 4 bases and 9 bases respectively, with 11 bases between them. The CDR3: CASSQRRVEQFF. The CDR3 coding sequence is TGTGCCAGCAGCCAGAGACGCGTTGAGCAGTTCTTC.

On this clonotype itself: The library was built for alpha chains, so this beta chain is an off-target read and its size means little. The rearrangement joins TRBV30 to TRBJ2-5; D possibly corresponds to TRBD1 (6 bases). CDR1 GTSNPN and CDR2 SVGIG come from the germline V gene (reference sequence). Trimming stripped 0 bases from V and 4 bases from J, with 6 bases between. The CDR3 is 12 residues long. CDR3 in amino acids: CAWSVGGETQYF. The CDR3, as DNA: TGTGCCTGGAGTGTAGGGGGAGAGACCCAGTACTTC.

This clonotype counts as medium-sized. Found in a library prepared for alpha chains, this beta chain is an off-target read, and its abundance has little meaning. The CDR3: CASSQGKTGARLEQYF. DNA of the CDR3: TGCGCCAGCAGCCAAGGGAAGACAGGGGCGAGACTCGAGCAGTACTTC. This chain links TRBV4-1 with TRBJ2-7; 8 bases agree with TRBD1. The CDR3 totals 16 residues. Germline V lookup: CDR1 MGHRA, CDR2 YSYEKL. The V and J ends lost 1 base and 6 bases, in that order; junction bases with no gene match: 11.

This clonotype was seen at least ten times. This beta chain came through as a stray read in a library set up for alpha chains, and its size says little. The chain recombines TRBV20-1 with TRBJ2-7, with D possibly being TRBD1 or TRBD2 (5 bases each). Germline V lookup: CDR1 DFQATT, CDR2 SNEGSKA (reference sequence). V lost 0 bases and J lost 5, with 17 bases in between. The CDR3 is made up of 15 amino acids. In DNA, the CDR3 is TGCAGTGCTAGAGATGGGGACCGACCCAGGGACGAGCAGTACTTC. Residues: CSARDGDRPRDEQYF.

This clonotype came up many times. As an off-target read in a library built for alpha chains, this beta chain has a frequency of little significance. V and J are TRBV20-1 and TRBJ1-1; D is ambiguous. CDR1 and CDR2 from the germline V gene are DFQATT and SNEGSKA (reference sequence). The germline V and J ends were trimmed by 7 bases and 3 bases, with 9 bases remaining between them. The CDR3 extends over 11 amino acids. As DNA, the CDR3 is TGCAGTGGATTGGGGTACACTGAAGCTTTCTTT. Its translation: CSGLGYTEAFF.

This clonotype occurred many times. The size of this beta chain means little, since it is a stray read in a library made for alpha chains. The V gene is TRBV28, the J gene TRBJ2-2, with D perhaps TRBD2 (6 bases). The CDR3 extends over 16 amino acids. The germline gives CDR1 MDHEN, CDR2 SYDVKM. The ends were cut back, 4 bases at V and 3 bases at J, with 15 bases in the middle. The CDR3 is CASSSPGGGDTGELFF. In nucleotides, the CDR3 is TGTGCCAGCAGTTCCCCCGGGGGTGGGGACACCGGGGAGCTGTTTTTT. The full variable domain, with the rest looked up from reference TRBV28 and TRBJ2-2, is DVKVTQSSRYLVKRTGEKVFLECVQDMDHENMFWYRQDPGLGLRLIYFSYDVKMKEKGDIPEGYSVSREKKERFSLILESASTNQTSMYLCASSSPGGGDTGELFFGEGSRLTVL.

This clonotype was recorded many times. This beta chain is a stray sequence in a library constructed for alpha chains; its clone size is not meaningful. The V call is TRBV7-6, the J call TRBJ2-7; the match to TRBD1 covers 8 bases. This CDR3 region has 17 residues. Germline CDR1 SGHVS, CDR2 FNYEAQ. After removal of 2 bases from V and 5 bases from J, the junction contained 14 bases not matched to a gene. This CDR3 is CASSLNKKKQGGDEQYF. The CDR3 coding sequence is TGTGCCAGCAGCTTAAATAAAAAGAAACAGGGGGGCGACGAGCAGTACTTC. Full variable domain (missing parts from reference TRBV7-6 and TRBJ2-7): GAGVSQSPRYKVTKRGQDVALRCDPISGHVSLYWYRQALGQGPEFLTYFNYEAQQDKSGLPNDRFSAERPEGSISTLTIQRTEQRDSAMYRCASSLNKKKQGGDEQYFGPGTRLTVT.